These 5 T cell receptor beta chains were sequenced from one sample in a study of T cell changes during pregnancy in multiple sclerosis. TCRdb's copy holds only in-frame clones and misses some; the assay was immunoSEQ multiplex PCR. The table records about 64,000 clones, about 96% of them present only once. Specimen: CD8+ T cells from peripheral blood mononuclear cells, collected after pregnancy. The receptors were sampled from a female donor with multiple sclerosis, enrolled in a pregnancy study.

The rearrangement uses TRBV15 and TRBJ2-2; maybe TRBD1 (6 bases). Trimming took 0 bases from V and 5 from J, leaving 10 bases between them. This CDR3 is built from 15 residues. CDR1 and CDR2 (germline): LNHNV, YYDKDF (reference sequence). This CDR3 reads CATSRDVGATGELFF. For the CDR3, the DNA is TGTGCCACCAGCAGAGATGTGGGGGCGACCGGGGAGCTGTTTTTT. Combining the CDR3 with reference TRBV15 and TRBJ2-2 gives the whole variable domain DAMVIQNPRYQVTQFGKPVTLSCSQTLNHNVMYWYQQKSSQAPKLLFHYYDKDFNNEADTPDNFQSRRPNTSFCFLDIRSPGLGDTAMYLCATSRDVGATGELFFGEGSRLTVL.

The genes are TRBV7-9 and TRBJ2-1; D perhaps matches TRBD2 (6 bases). From germline, CDR1 is SEHNR and CDR2 FQNEAQ (reference sequence). There are 14 residues in the CDR3. V gave up 6 bases and J gave up 7 bases, with 16 bases separating them. Here the CDR3 reads CASSFKVGGNEQFF. The CDR3 nucleotides are TGTGCCAGCAGTTTTAAGGTGGGGGGTAATGAGCAGTTCTTC.

J is TRBJ1-5 and V is TRBV27, with D unresolved. Trimming took 3 bases from V and 11 from J, leaving 11 bases between them. This CDR3 spans 12 amino acids. Looked up from germline, CDR1 is MNHEY and CDR2 is SMNVEV (reference sequence). CDR3 region: CASSLIGEAQHF. The CDR3 DNA follows: TGTGCCAGCAGTTTGATCGGGGAGGCCCAGCATTTT.

V gene TRBV7-2 combines with J gene TRBJ1-2; D remains unclear. The CDR3 totals 15 residues. Germline V lookup: CDR1 SGHTA, CDR2 FQGNSA. Trimming left V 3 bases short and J 1 base short, with 12 bases between. CDR3 sequence: CASSFGAGSNYGYTF. For the CDR3, the DNA is TGTGCCAGCAGCTTCGGTGCCGGGAGTAACTATGGCTACACCTTC.

As DNA, the CDR3 is TGCGCCAGCAGCCTGGCGGGAGACGAGCAGTACTTC. It translates to CASSLAGDEQYF. The chain carries TRBV4-1 and TRBJ2-7; 7 nucleotides line up with TRBD2. From germline, CDR1 is MGHRA and CDR2 YSYEKL. The CDR3 has 12 residues. V lost 4 bases and J lost 5; bases outside the gene matches: 2.